This TCR beta chain was documented in a study of cytomegalovirus exposure and HLA in healthy donors. 13 Jbeta primers and 60 Vbeta primers were used for the PCR. TCRdb's copy holds only in-frame clones and misses some; the assay was immunoSEQ multiplex PCR. The sample has about 90,000 clones; around 70% are singletons. From germline, CDR1 is MNHEY and CDR2 SMNVEV (reference sequence). CDR3 length: 14 amino acids. The V and J ends lost 1 base and 10 bases respectively, with 16 bases between them. The sequence was collected from a man aged 30 to 45 in good health and CMV-seropositive. Material for sequencing was PBMCs. The gene calls are TRBV27 and TRBJ1-1; D unresolved. The CDR3 loop reads CASSLYAESIGAFF. The CDR3 coding sequence is TGTGCCAGCAGTTTATACGCCGAAAGCATCGGAGCTTTCTTT.